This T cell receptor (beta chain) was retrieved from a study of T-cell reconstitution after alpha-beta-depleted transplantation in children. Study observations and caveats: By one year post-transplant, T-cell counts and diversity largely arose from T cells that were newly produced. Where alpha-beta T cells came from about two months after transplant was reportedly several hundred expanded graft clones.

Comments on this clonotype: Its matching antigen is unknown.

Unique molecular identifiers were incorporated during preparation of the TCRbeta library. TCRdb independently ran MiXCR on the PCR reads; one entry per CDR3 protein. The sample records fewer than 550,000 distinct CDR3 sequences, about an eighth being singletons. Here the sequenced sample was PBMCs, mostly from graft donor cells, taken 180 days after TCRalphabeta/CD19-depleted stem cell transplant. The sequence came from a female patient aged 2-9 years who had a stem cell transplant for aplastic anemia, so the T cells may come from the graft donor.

CDR3 residues: CASSQTGLYNEQFF. The CDR3 DNA follows: TGCGCCAGCAGCCAAACGGGACTATACAATGAGCAGTTCTTC. The V gene is TRBV4-3, the J gene TRBJ2-1, with 7 bases fitting TRBD2. Losses at the gene ends were 2 bases for V and 4 bases for J; bases not matched to a gene: 2. The CDR3 runs to 14 residues. Germline V CDR1 and CDR2: LGHNA, YSLEER.